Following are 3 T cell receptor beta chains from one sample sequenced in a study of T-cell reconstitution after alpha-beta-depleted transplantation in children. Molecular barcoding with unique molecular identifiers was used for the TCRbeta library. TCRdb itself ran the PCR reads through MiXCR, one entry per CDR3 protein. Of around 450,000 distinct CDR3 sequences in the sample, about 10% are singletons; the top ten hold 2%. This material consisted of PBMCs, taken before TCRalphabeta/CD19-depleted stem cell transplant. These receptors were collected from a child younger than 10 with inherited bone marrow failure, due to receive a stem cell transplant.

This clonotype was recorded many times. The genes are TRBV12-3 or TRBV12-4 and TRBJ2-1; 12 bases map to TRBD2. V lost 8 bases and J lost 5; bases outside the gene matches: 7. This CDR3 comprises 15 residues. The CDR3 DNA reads TGTGCCAGCGATGGACTAGCGGGAACCCACAATGAGCAGTTCTTC. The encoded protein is CASDGLAGTHNEQFF.

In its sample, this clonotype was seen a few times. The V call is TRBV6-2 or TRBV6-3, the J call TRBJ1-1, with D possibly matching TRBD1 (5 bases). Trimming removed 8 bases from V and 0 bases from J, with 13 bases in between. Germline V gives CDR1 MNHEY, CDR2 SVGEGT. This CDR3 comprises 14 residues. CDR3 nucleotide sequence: TGTGCCAGCGGGACCGGGACCGTGAACACTGAAGCTTTCTTT. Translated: CASGTGTVNTEAFF.

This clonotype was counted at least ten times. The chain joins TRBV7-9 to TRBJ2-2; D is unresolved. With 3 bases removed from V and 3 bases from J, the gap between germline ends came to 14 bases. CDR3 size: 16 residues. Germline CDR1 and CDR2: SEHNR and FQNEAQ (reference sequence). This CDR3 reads CASSFPSPGYTGELFF. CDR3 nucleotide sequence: TGTGCCAGCAGCTTCCCCAGTCCAGGCTACACCGGGGAGCTGTTTTTT.